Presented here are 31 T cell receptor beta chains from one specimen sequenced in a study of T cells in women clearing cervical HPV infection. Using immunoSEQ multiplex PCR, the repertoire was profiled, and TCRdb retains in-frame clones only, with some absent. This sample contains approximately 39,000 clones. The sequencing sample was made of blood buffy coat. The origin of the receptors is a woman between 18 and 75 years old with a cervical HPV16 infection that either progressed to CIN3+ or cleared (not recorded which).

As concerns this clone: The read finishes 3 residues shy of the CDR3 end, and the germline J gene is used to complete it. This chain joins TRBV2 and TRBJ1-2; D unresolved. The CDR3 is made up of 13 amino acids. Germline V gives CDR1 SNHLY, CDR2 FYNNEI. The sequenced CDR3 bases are TGTGCCAGCAGGCCCCCGGGGATAGAAGGC. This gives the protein CASRPPGIEG. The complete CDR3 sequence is CASRPPGIEGYTF.

CDR3 DNA, as far as it was read: TGTGCCAGCTCCCCGACACTGAACACTGAA. Encoded protein: CASSPTLNTE. Given in full, the CDR3 is CASSPTLNTEAFF. The chain links TRBV18 to TRBJ1-1; D ambiguous. The read comes to an end 3 residues before the CDR3 does, leaving the germline J gene to fill in the end. With 6 bases removed from V and 0 bases from J, the gap between germline ends came to 8 bases. CDR3 size: 13 residues. Germline assignment: CDR1 KGHSH and CDR2 LQKENI.

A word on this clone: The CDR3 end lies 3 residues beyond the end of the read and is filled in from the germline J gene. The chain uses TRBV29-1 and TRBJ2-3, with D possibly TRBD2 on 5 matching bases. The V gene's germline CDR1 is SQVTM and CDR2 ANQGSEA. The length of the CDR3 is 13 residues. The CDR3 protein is CSVKLGLSETQYF. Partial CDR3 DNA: TGCAGCGTTAAACTAGGCCTCTCGGAGACG.

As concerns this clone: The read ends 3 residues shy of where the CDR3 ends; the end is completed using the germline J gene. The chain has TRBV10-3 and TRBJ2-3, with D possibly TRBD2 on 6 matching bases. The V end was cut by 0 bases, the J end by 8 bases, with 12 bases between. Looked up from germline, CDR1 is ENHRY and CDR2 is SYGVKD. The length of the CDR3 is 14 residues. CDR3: CAISESIVGGTQYF. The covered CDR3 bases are TGTGCCATCAGTGAGTCGATTGTCGGGGGTACG.

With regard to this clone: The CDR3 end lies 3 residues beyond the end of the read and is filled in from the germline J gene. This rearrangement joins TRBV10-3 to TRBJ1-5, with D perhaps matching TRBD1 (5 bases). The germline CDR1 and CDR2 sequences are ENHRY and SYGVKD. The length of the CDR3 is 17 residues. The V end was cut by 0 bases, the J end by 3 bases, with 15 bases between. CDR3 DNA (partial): TGTGCCATCAGTGAGTCAGGGGTGTCAGCTCCCAATCAGCCC. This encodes CAISESGVSAPNQP. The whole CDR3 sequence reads CAISESGVSAPNQPQHF.

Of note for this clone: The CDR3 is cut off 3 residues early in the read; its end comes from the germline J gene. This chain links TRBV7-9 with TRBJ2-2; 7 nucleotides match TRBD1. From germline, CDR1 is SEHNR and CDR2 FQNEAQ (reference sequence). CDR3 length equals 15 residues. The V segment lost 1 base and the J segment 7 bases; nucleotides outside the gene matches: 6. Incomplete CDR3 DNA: TGTGCCAGCAGCTTAGTAGAGGGGGCCGTCGGGGAG. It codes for CASSLVEGAVGE. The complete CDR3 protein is CASSLVEGAVGELFF.

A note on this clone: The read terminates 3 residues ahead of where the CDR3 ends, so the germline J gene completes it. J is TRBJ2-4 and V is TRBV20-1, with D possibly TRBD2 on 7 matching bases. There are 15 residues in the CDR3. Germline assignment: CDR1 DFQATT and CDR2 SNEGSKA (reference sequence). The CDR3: CSARELGGGRETQYF. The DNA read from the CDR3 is TGCAGTGCTAGAGAGCTTGGCGGGGGCCGAGAGACT.

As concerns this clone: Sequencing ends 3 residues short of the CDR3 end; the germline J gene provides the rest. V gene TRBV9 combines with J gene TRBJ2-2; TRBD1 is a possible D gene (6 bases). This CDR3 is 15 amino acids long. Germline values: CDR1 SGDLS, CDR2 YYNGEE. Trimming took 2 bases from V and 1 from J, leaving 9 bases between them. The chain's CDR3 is CASSVKGQNTGELFF. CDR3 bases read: TGTGCCAGCAGCGTGAAGGGACAGAACACCGGGGAG.

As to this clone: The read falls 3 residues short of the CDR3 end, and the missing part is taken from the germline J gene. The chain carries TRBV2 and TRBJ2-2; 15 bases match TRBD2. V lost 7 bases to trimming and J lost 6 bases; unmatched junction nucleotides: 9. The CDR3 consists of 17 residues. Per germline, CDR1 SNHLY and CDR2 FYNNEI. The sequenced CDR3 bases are TGTGCCAGCACCACTGGACTAGCGGGGGGGCCGGCCGGGGAG. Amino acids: CASTTGLAGGPAGE. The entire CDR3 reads CASTTGLAGGPAGELFF.

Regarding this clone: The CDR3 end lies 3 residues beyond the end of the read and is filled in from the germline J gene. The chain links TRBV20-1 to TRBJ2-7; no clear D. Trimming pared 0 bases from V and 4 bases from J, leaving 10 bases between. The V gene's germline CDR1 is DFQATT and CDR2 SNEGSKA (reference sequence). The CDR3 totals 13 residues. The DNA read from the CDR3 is TGCAGTGCTAGAGATCCTGGTCGGTACGAG. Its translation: CSARDPGRYE. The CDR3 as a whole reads CSARDPGRYEQYF.

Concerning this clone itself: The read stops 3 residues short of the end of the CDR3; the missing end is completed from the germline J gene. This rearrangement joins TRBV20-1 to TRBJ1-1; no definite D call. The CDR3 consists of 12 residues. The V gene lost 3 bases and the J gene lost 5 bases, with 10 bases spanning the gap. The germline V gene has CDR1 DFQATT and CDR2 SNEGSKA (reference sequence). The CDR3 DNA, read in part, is TGCAGTGCTAGGGCCCGAGAAACTGAA. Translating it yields CSARARETE. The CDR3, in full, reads CSARARETEAFF.

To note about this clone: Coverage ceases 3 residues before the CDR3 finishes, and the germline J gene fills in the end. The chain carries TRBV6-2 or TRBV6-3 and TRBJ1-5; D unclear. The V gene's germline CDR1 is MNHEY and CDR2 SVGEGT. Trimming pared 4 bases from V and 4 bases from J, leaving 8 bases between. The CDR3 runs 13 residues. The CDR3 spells CASSSAGNQPQHF. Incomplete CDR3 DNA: TGTGCCAGCAGTTCCGCCGGTAATCAGCCC.

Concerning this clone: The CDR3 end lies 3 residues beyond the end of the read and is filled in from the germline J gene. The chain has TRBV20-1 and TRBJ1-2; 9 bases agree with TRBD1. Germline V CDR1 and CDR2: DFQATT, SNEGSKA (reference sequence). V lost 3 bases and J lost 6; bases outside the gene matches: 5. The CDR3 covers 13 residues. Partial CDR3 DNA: TGCAGTGCTAGTTACGGGACAGGGAATGGC. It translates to CSASYGTGNG. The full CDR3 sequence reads CSASYGTGNGYTF.

CDR3 region: CSARDASGAYNEQFF. The DNA read from the CDR3 is TGCAGTGCTAGAGACGCTAGCGGGGCATACAATGAG. The V gene is TRBV20-1, the J gene TRBJ2-1; 9 bases fit TRBD2. The CDR3 end lies 3 residues beyond the end of the read and is filled in from the germline J gene. The V gene's germline CDR1 is DFQATT and CDR2 SNEGSKA (reference sequence). The ends lost 0 bases at V and 4 bases at J; junction bases unmatched: 4. The CDR3 contains 15 residues.

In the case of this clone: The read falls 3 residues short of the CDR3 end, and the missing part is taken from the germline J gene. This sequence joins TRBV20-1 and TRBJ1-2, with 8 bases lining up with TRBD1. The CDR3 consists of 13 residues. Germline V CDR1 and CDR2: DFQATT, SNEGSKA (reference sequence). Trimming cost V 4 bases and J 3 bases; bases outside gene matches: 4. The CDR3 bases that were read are TGCAGTGCTATGGACAGGGATGACTATGGC. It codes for CSAMDRDDYG. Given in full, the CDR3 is CSAMDRDDYGYTF.

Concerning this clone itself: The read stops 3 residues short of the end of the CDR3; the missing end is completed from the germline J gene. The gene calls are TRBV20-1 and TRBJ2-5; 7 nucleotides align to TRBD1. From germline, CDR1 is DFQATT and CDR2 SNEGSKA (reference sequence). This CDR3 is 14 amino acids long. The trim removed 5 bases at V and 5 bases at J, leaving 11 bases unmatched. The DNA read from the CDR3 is TGCAGTGCTGGGTCGGGACAGAGTAGGGAGACC. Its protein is CSAGSGQSRET. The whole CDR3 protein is CSAGSGQSRETQYF.

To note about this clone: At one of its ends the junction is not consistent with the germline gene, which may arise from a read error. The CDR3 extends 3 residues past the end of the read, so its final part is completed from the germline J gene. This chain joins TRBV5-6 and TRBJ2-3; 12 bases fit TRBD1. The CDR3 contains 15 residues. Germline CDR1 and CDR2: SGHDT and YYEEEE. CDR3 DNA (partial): TGTGCCAGCAGCGCCGGGACAGGGGGCTCAGAGACG. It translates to CASSAGTGGSET. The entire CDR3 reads CASSAGTGGSETQYF.

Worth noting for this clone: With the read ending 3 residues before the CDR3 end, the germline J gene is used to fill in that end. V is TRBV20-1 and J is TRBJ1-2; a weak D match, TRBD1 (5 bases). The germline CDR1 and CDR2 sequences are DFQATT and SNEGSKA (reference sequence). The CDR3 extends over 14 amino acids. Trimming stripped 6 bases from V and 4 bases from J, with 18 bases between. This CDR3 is CSATTGTPAYGYTF. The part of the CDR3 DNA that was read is TGCAGTGCCACGACGGGGACTCCAGCCTATGGC.

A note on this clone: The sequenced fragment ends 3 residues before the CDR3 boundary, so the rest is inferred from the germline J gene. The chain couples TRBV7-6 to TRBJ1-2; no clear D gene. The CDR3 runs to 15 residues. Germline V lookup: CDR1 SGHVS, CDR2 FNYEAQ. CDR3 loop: CASSLAGLELNDYTF. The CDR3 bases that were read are TGTGCCAGCAGCTTAGCCGGACTAGAGCTCAATGAC.

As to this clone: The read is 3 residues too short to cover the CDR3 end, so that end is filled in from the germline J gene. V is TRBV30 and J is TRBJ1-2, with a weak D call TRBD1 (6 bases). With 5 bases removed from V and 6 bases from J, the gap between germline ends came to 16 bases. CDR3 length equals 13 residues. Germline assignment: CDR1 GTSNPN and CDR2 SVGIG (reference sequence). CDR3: CAWGEWGLDGYTF. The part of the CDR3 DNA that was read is TGTGCCTGGGGCGAGTGGGGGCTCGATGGC. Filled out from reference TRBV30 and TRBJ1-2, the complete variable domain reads SQTIHQWPATLVQPVGSPLSLECTVEGTSNPNLYWYRQAAGRGLQLLFYSVGIGQISSEVPQNLSASRPQDRQFILSSKKLLLSDSGFYLCAWGEWGLDGYTFGSGTRLTVV.

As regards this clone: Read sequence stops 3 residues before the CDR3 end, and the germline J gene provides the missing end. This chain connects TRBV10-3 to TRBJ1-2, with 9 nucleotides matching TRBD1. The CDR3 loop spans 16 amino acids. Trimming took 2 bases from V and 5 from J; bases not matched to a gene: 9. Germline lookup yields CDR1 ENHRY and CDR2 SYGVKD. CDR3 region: CAISEGAGQGLYGYTF. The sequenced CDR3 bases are TGTGCCATCAGTGAGGGGGCGGGACAGGGCCTGTATGGC.

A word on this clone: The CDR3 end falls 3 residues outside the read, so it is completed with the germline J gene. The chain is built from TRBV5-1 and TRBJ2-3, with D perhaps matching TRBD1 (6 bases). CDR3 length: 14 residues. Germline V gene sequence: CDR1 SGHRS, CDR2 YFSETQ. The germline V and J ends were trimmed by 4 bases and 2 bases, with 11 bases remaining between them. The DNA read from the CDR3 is TGCGCCAGCAGCGCGGACAGACCCACAGATACG. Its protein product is CASSADRPTDT. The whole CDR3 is CASSADRPTDTQYF.

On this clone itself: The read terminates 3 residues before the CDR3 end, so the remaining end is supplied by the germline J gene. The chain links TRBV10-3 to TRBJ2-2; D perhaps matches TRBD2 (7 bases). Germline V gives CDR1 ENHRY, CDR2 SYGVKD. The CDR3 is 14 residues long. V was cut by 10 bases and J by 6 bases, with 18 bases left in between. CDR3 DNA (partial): TGTGCCAGCGGGGGCAGTGCGACGGCCGGGGAG. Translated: CASGGSATAGE. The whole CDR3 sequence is CASGGSATAGELFF.

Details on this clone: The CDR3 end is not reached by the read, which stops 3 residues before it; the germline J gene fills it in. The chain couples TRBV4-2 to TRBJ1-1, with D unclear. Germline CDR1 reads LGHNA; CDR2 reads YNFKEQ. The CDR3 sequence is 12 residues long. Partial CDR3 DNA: TGTGCCAGCAGCCAAGATTTCCAGGAA. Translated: CASSQDFQE. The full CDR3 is CASSQDFQEAFF.

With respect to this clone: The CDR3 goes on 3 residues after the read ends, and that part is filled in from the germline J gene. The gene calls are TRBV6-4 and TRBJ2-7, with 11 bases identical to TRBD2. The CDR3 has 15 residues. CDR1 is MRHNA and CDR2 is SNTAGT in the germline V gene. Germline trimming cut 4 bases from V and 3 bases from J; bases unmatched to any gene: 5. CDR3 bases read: TGTGCCAGCAGTGGCCCGACTAGCGGGAACTACGAG. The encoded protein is CASSGPTSGNYE. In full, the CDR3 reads CASSGPTSGNYEQYF.

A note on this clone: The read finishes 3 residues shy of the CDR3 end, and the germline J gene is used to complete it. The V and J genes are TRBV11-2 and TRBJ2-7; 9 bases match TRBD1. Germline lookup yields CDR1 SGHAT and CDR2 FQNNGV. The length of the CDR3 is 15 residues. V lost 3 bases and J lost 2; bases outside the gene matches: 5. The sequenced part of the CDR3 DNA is TGTGCCAGCAGCTTCCCCCGACAGGGGGCCTACGAG. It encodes CASSFPRQGAYE. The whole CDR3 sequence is CASSFPRQGAYEQYF.

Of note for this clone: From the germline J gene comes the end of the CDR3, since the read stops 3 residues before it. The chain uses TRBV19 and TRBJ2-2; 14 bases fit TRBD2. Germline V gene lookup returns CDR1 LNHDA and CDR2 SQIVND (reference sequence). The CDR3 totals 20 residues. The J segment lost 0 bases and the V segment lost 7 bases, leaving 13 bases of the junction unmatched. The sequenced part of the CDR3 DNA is TGTGCCAGTAAGAGCCCCCTAGGACTAGCGGGGGGCCCGAACACCGGGGAG. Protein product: CASKSPLGLAGGPNTGE. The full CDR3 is CASKSPLGLAGGPNTGELFF.

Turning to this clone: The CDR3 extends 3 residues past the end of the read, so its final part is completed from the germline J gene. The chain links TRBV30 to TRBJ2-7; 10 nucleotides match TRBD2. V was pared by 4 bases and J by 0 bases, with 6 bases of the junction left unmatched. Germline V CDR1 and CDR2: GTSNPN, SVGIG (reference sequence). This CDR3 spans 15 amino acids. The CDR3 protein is CAWTVAGGLSYEQYF. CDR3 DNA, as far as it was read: TGTGCCTGGACCGTAGCGGGGGGCCTCTCCTACGAG.

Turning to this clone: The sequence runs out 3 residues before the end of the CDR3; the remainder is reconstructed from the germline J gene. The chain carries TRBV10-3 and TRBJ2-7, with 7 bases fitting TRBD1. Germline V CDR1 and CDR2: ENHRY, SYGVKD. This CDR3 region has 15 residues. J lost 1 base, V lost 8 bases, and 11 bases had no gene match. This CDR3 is CAISEGASRSYEQYF. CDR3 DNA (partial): TGTGCCATCTCCGAGGGGGCTAGCAGGTCCTACGAG.

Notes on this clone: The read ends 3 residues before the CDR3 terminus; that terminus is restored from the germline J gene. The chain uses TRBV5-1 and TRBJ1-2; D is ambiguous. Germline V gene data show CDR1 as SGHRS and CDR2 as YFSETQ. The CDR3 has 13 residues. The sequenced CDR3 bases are TGCGCCAGCAGCTTTAGGGTAGGAGAGACC. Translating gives CASSFRVGET. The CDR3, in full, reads CASSFRVGETYTF.

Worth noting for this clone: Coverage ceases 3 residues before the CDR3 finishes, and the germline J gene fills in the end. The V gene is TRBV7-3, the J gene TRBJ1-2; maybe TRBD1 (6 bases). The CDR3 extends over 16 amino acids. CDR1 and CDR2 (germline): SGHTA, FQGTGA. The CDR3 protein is CASSLSMGHDTDTYTF. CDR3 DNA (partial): TGTGCCAGCAGCTTAAGTATGGGACACGATACAGATACC. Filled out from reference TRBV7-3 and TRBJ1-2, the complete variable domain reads GAGVSQTPSNKVTEKGKYVELRCDPISGHTALYWYRQSLGQGPEFLIYFQGTGAADDSGLPNDRFFAVRPEGSVSTLKIQRTERGDSAVYLCASSLSMGHDTDTYTFGSGTRLTVV.